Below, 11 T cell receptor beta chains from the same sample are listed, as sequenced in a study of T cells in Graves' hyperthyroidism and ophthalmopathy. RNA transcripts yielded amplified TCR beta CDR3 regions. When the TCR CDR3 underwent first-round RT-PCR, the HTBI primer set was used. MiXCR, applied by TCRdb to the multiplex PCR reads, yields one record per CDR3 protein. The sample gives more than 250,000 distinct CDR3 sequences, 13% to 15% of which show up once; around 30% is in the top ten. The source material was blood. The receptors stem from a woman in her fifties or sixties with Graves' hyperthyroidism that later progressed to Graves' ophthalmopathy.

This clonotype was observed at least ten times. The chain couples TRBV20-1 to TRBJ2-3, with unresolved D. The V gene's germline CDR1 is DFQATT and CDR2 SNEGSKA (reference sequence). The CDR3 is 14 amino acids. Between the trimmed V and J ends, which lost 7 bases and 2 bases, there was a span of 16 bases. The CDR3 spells CSVKMGSYTDTQYF. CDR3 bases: TGCAGTGTAAAAATGGGTAGCTACACAGATACGCAGTATTTT.

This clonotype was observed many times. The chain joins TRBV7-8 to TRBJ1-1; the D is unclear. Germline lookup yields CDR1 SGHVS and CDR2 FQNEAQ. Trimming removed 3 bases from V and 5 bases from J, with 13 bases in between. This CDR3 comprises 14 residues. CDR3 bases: TGTGCCAGCAGCTTTGGCCTCCATGCGACTGAAGCTTTCTTT. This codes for CASSFGLHATEAFF.

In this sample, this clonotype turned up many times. CDR3 DNA: TGTGCCAGCAGCTTGGCAGCCACAGATACGCAGTATTTT. As protein: CASSLAATDTQYF. The chain employs TRBV11-3 and TRBJ2-3, with D hard to call. CDR3 length equals 13 residues. Germline-derived CDR1 and CDR2 are SGHNT and YENEEA. The germline V and J ends were trimmed by 3 bases and 2 bases, with 6 bases remaining between them.

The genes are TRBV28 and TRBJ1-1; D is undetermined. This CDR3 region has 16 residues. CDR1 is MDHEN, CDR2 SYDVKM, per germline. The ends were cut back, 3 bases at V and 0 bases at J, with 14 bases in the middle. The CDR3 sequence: CASSLPYEKVNTEAFF. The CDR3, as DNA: TGTGCCAGCAGTTTGCCTTATGAGAAGGTGAACACTGAAGCTTTCTTT.

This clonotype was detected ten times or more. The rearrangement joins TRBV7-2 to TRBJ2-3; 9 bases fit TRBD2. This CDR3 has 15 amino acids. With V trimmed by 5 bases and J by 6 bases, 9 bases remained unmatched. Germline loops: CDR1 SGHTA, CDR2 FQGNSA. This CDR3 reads CASSPGTSSPDTQYF. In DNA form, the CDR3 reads TGTGCCAGCAGCCCGGGGACTAGCTCCCCGGATACGCAGTATTTT.

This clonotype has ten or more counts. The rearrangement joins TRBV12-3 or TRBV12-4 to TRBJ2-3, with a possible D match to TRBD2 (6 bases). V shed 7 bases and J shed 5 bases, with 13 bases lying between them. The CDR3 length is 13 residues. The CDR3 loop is CASTGLGGDTQYF. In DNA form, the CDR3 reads TGTGCCAGCACGGGCCTCGGGGGAGATACGCAGTATTTT.

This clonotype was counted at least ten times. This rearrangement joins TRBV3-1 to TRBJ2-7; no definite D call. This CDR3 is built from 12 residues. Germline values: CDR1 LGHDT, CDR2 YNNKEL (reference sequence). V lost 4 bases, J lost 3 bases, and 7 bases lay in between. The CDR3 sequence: CASSPSFYEQYF. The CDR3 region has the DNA TGTGCCAGCAGCCCAAGTTTCTACGAGCAGTACTTC.

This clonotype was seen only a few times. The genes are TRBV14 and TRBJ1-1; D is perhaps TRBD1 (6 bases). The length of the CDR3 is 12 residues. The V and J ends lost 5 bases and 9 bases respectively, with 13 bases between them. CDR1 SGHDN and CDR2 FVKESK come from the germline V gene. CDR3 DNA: TGTGCCAGCAGCATACCGGGGGCACAAGCTTTCTTT. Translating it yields CASSIPGAQAFF.

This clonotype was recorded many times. CDR3 in amino acids: CASSPDRGGGNEQYF. CDR3 DNA: TGCGCCAGCAGCCCCGACCGGGGAGGAGGCAACGAGCAGTACTTC. The gene calls are TRBV5-1 and TRBJ2-7, with a tentative D call TRBD2 (6 bases). Germline V gene lookup returns CDR1 SGHRS and CDR2 YFSETQ. Trimming took 4 bases from V and 5 from J, leaving 19 bases between them. The CDR3 consists of 15 residues.

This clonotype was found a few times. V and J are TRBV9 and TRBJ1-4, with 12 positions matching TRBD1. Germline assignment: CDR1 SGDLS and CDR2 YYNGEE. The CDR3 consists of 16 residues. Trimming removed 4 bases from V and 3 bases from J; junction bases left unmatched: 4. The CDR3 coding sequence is TGTGCCAGCAGCCCGGGACAGGGGGCCTCTAATGAAAAACTGTTTTTT. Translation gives CASSPGQGASNEKLFF.

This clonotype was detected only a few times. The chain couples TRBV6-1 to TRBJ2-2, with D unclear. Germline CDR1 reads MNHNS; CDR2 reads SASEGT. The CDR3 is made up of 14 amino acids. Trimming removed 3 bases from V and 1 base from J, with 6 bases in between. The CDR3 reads CASSDRVNTGELFF. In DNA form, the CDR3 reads TGTGCCAGCAGTGATAGAGTGAACACCGGGGAGCTGTTTTTT.